The rows below give T cell receptor beta chains drawn from one sample of a study of blood T cell repertoires in COVID-19. Measured with immunoSEQ multiplex PCR; TCRdb has only the in-frame clones, and not every one. The sample holds hundreds of thousands of clones, roughly 89% seen once. The sample was peripheral blood. All receptors come from a man aged 35 to 55 with acute or convalescent COVID-19. Both conserved end residues are part of each CDR3. The D gene is left open where the match is weak. Size is omitted from some rows. Given values are once, few, many or a class for expanded clones.

.	.	TRBV2	TRBJ2-2	TGTGCCAGCAGCGTTACTCTAGACACCGGGGAGCTGTTTTTT	CASSVTLDTGELFF
TRBD1	.	TRBV3-1/TRBV3-2	TRBJ2-7	TGTGCCAGCAGCCAAGGTCGGCATGAGGACAGGTCCTACGAGCAGTACTTC	CASSQGRHEDRSYEQYF
.	.	TRBV2	TRBJ1-6	TGTGCCAGCCGGACAGAGGCCAATTCACCCCTCCACTTT	CASRTEANSPLHF
.	.	TRBV19	TRBJ2-2	TGTGCCAGTAGTATGCAACACGACAGGATCGGGGAGCTGTTTTTT	CASSMQHDRIGELFF
.	.	TRBV11-2	TRBJ2-2	TGTGCCAGCAGCTTATATCCGGTCAGGGCCACCGGGGAGCTGTTTTTT	CASSLYPVRATGELFF
TRBD1	.	TRBV19	TRBJ2-3	TGTGCCAGTAGTAATACAGGGGGGTGGTCAGATACGCAGTATTTT	CASSNTGGWSDTQYF
TRBD2	.	TRBV6-2/TRBV6-3	TRBJ2-1	TGTGCCAGCAGTGACCCCGGGGGGGGACCCTACAATGAGCAGTTCTTC	CASSDPGGGPYNEQFF
TRBD1	.	TRBV24-1	TRBJ2-4	TGTGCCACCAGTGATCGGGACAGGCCAAACATTCAGTACTTC	CATSDRDRPNIQYF
TRBD1	.	TRBV29-1	TRBJ1-1	TGCAGCGTTTCCCGACAGGGGGACACTGAAGCTTTCTTT	CSVSRQGDTEAFF
TRBD2	.	TRBV6-5	TRBJ2-7	TGTGCCAGCAGTTATAGGCGGGGGGGCGGCTACGAGCAGTACTTC	CASSYRRGGGYEQYF
TRBD2	.	TRBV7-9	TRBJ2-1	TGTGCCAGCAGCTTAGTTCTCCGGGGAGGGGTGATCAATGAGCAGTTCTTC	CASSLVLRGGVINEQFF
TRBD1	.	TRBV6-5	TRBJ1-2	TGTGCCAGCAGTCTAGACAGGGCCTATGGCTACACCTTC	CASSLDRAYGYTF
TRBD1	.	TRBV14	TRBJ1-1	TGTGCCAGCAGCTCACAGGGGGTGACTGAAGCTTTCTTT	CASSSQGVTEAFF
.	.	TRBV7-9	TRBJ2-3	TGTGCCAGCAATTGGGGCTCCCACACAGATACGCAGTATTTT	CASNWGSHTDTQYF
.	.	TRBV9	TRBJ2-3	TGTGCCAGCAGCGGGACATACAAACAGCGACCAGATACGCAGTATTTT	CASSGTYKQRPDTQYF
.	.	TRBV5-4	TRBJ2-1	TGTGCCAGCAGCTTGACGGACAGTCTCAATGAGCAGTTCTTC	CASSLTDSLNEQFF
TRBD1	.	TRBV6-5	TRBJ1-5	TGTGCCAGCAACCGGGACAGGTTGAATCAGCCCCAGCATTTT	CASNRDRLNQPQHF
TRBD1	few	TRBV19	TRBJ1-2	TGTGCCAGTAGAGGACAGGGGTTGATTGGTAACTATGGCTACACCTTC	CASRGQGLIGNYGYTF
.	.	TRBV6-6	TRBJ2-1	TGTGCCAGCAGTTACTCAACCCTTAGCCCCGAGTGGTTCTTC	CASSYSTLSPEWFF
.	.	TRBV11-2	TRBJ1-1	TGTGCCAGCAGCCCCCGGCGGGGAGTGAACACTGAAGCTTTCTTT	CASSPRRGVNTEAFF